This TCR beta chain was found in a study of blood T cell repertoires in COVID-19. Turning to the study itself: The samples span acute and convalescent COVID-19 from the United States, Italy and Spain. Nucleic acid was either cDNA or gDNA, and it came from T cells, B-cell-depleted T cells, or PBMCs.

Original data processing: Amplification of reference gene primers provided the estimated nucleated cell counts. The method was immunoSEQ multiplex PCR; TCRdb's version includes in-frame clones alone and lacks a portion of them. Clone size and the V and J calls come from that table; the DNA yielded D and trimming. The data contain around 200,000 clones, approximately 87% of them singletons. V lost 2 bases to trimming and J lost 0 bases; unmatched junction nucleotides: 11. The CDR3 length is 19 residues. Germline CDR1 is LGHDT and CDR2 is YNNKEL (reference sequence). The chain recombines TRBV3-1 (or the pseudogene TRBV3-2) with TRBJ2-2, with 8 positions matching TRBD2. The specimen was peripheral blood. The clonotype was recovered from a man aged 40-49 years with active or convalescent COVID-19. The CDR3 DNA reads TGTGCCAGCAGCCAACTCCCCAAACGGGGGGGACCGAACACCGGGGAGCTGTTTTTT. This codes for CASSQLPKRGGPNTGELFF.